The entry below describes one TCR beta chain. Profiled with immunoSEQ multiplex PCR; TCRdb holds only in-frame clones, not every one. This table has about 63,000 clones, around 67% appearing once. Trimming took off 6 bases at V and 2 bases at J, with 8 bases between the two ends. This CDR3 is built from 13 residues. Germline CDR1 is MNHGY and CDR2 is SVAAGI. These data are taken from a study of T cells in tumors after PD-1 blockade. The clonotype was recovered from a human donor with basal cell carcinoma. The material was PBMCs, obtained after anti-PD-1 treatment. The chain has TRBV6-9 and TRBJ1-3; no firm D call. The chain's CDR3 is CASRTWTGNTIYF. The CDR3 coding sequence is TGTGCCAGCAGGACCTGGACTGGAAACACCATATATTTT.